A single sample gave rise to the 5 T cell receptor beta chains below, sequenced in a study of cytomegalovirus exposure and HLA in healthy donors. Amplification used 60 Vbeta primers and 13 Jbeta primers. Generated by immunoSEQ multiplex PCR, the TCRdb table keeps only in-frame clones and is missing some. This sample has 200,000 or so clones, with roughly 80% found just once. The sample taken for sequencing was PBMCs. These receptors came from a woman younger than 35 in good health and CMV-seronegative.

The chain recombines TRBV2 with TRBJ1-2; unclear D gene. This CDR3 is 15 amino acids long. Germline CDR1 and CDR2: SNHLY and FYNNEI. Trimming stripped 1 base from V and 5 bases from J, with 14 bases between. CDR3 loop: CASSEVHLTPYGYTF. CDR3 nucleotides: TGTGCCAGCAGTGAAGTTCACCTTACTCCGTATGGCTACACCTTC.

This clone showed up just once. The chain has TRBV7-3 and TRBJ1-5; tentatively, D is TRBD1 (5 bases). CDR1 and CDR2 (germline): SGHTA, FQGTGA. This CDR3 contains 14 residues. The V end was cut by 5 bases, the J end by 0 bases, with 8 bases between. In DNA form, the CDR3 reads TGTGCCAGCAGCCAGGGATATAGCAATCAGCCCCAGCATTTT. Protein: CASSQGYSNQPQHF. Using reference TRBV7-3 and TRBJ1-5 for the parts outside the CDR3, the full variable domain is GAGVSQTPSNKVTEKGKYVELRCDPISGHTALYWYRQSLGQGPEFLIYFQGTGAADDSGLPNDRFFAVRPEGSVSTLKIQRTERGDSAVYLCASSQGYSNQPQHFGDGTRLSIL.

This chain connects TRBV10-3 to TRBJ2-5; 11 nucleotides match TRBD2. This CDR3 is 14 amino acids long. Trimming cost V 3 bases and J 5 bases; bases outside gene matches: 2. Germline CDR1 reads ENHRY; CDR2 reads SYGVKD. CDR3 region: CAISEGLAGETQYF. The CDR3 DNA reads as TGTGCCATCAGTGAAGGACTAGCGGGCGAGACCCAGTACTTC.

CDR3 sequence (DNA): TGTGCCAGTAGTATTGCCTTAGCGGGAAACACCATATATTTT. Translating it yields CASSIALAGNTIYF. The chain combines TRBV19 with TRBJ1-3; unclear D gene. Per the germline V gene, CDR1 is LNHDA and CDR2 is SQIVND (reference sequence). Between the trimmed V and J ends, which lost 3 bases and 4 bases, there was a span of 10 bases. CDR3 length: 14 residues.

J is TRBJ2-2 and V is TRBV28, with D possibly matching TRBD2 (6 bases). V lost 4 bases to trimming and J lost 5 bases, with 14 bases between them. The CDR3 runs to 15 residues. Germline V gives CDR1 MDHEN, CDR2 SYDVKM. CDR3 nucleotide sequence: TGTGCCAGCAGTTACAAACCTCGGGGGACCGGGGAGCTGTTTTTT. Encoded protein: CASSYKPRGTGELFF.